Presented here are 16 T cell receptor beta chains from one specimen sequenced in a study of cytomegalovirus exposure and HLA in healthy donors. The PCR had 60 Vbeta and 13 Jbeta primers. Sequenced by immunoSEQ multiplex PCR; TCRdb stores in-frame clones only, minus some. This table has 220,000 or so clones, more than 75% appearing once. What was sequenced was PBMCs. The receptors derive from a woman aged 40 to 50 in good health and CMV-seronegative.

The chain joins TRBV29-1 to TRBJ2-7; 8 bases are a match to TRBD1. The J segment lost 0 bases and the V segment lost 6 bases, leaving 10 bases of the junction unmatched. This CDR3 region has 15 residues. Germline assignment: CDR1 SQVTM and CDR2 ANQGSEA. The CDR3 coding sequence is TGCAGCGTCGCAAAAACCGGGACAGGCTCCTACGAGCAGTACTTC. Encoded protein: CSVAKTGTGSYEQYF.

The CDR3 region is CASSRGQGATTEAFF. The CDR3 DNA follows: TGCGCCAGCAGCCGAGGACAGGGGGCGACGACTGAAGCTTTCTTT. The chain combines TRBV4-1 with TRBJ1-1; 11 bases fit TRBD1. Trimming cost V 4 bases and J 5 bases; bases outside gene matches: 6. The germline V gene has CDR1 MGHRA and CDR2 YSYEKL. The CDR3 contains 15 residues.

The chain couples TRBV28 to TRBJ2-7; D is undetermined. Germline CDR1 and CDR2: MDHEN and SYDVKM. The V end lost 5 bases, the J end lost 1 base, and 9 bases lay between the germline ends. The CDR3 has 13 residues. The CDR3 nucleotides are TGTGCCAGCAGTATATCGGGTTCCTACGAGCAGTACTTC. Its translation is CASSISGSYEQYF. The entire variable domain, with the rest obtained from reference TRBV28 and TRBJ2-7, is as follows: DVKVTQSSRYLVKRTGEKVFLECVQDMDHENMFWYRQDPGLGLRLIYFSYDVKMKEKGDIPEGYSVSREKKERFSLILESASTNQTSMYLCASSISGSYEQYFGPGTRLTVT.

The rearrangement uses TRBV10-3 and TRBJ2-1; D is ambiguous. Germline lookup yields CDR1 ENHRY and CDR2 SYGVKD. CDR3 length: 12 residues. V was clipped by 11 bases and J by 5 bases, with 13 bases between them. CDR3: CASSAQNNEQFF. The DNA for the CDR3 is TGTGCCTCCTCAGCGCAAAACAATGAGCAGTTCTTC.

The chain joins TRBV7-6 to TRBJ1-2, with D unresolved. The CDR3 consists of 16 residues. The germline V gene encodes CDR1 SGHVS and CDR2 FNYEAQ. Trimming pared 5 bases from V and 6 bases from J, leaving 22 bases between. The CDR3 here is CASSPIETSGGNGYTF. The CDR3 DNA follows: TGTGCCAGCAGCCCGATCGAAACATCCGGAGGTAATGGCTACACCTTC.

This clone was seen once. The chain uses TRBV10-3 and TRBJ1-1, with 8 positions matching TRBD1. V lost 8 bases, J lost 7 bases, and 9 bases stayed unmatched. Germline V gene sequence: CDR1 ENHRY, CDR2 SYGVKD. The CDR3 has 13 residues. CDR3 sequence reads: CAISGQGGGEAFF. The CDR3 nucleotides are TGTGCCATCTCCGGACAGGGAGGCGGTGAAGCTTTCTTT.

This clone was observed a handful of times. This chain connects TRBV5-1 to TRBJ1-6; weak D call: TRBD1 (6 bases). There are 14 residues in the CDR3. In germline, CDR1 is SGHRS, CDR2 YFSETQ. Trimming shortened V by 0 bases and J by 13 bases, and 14 bases separated the two germline ends. In DNA, the CDR3 is TGCGCCAGCAGCTTGGCAGGGGAAATTCACCCCCTCCACTTT. Residues: CASSLAGEIHPLHF. Based on the CDR3 plus reference TRBV5-1 and TRBJ1-6, the full variable domain is KAGVTQTPRYLIKTRGQQVTLSCSPISGHRSVSWYQQTPGQGLQFLFEYFSETQRNKGNFPGRFSGRQFSNSRSEMNVSTLELGDSALYLCASSLAGEIHPLHFGNGTRLTVT.

The chain recombines TRBV27 with TRBJ1-2; 8 bases map to TRBD1. This CDR3 is built from 14 residues. Germline assignment: CDR1 MNHEY and CDR2 SMNVEV (reference sequence). The V and J ends lost 6 bases and 3 bases, in that order; junction bases with no gene match: 6. The CDR3 DNA follows: TGTGCCAGCAGGCCCCCGGGACAGGACTATGGCTACACCTTC. Translating it yields CASRPPGQDYGYTF.

This chain uses TRBV7-2 with TRBJ2-3; 7 nucleotides agree with TRBD1. From germline, CDR1 is SGHTA and CDR2 FQGNSA. The length of the CDR3 is 14 residues. Losses at the gene ends were 5 bases for V and 5 bases for J; bases not matched to a gene: 7. The CDR3 here is CASSQKTGRDTQYF. CDR3 sequence (DNA): TGTGCCAGCAGCCAAAAGACAGGGCGAGATACGCAGTATTTT.

This clone has just one count. This rearrangement joins TRBV9 to TRBJ2-1, with 8 nucleotides matching TRBD2. V was clipped by 4 bases and J by 6 bases; unmatched bases: 6. The V gene's germline CDR1 is SGDLS and CDR2 YYNGEE. The length of the CDR3 is 14 residues. As DNA, the CDR3 is TGTGCCAGCAGCTATTTAGCGGGAAGCAATGAGCAGTTCTTC. Protein product: CASSYLAGSNEQFF.

This rearrangement joins TRBV27 to TRBJ1-4, with D maybe TRBD1 (5 bases). The germline CDR1 and CDR2 sequences are MNHEY and SMNVEV (reference sequence). The V end lost 5 bases, the J end lost 10 bases, and 20 bases lay between the germline ends. The CDR3 loop spans 15 amino acids. CDR3 sequence (DNA): TGTGCCAGCAGTAGTCAGGGCCCCCTTACCGGAAAACTGTTTTTT. It is translated as CASSSQGPLTGKLFF.

The rearrangement joins TRBV18 to TRBJ2-7, with D hard to call. This CDR3 contains 12 residues. Germline loops: CDR1 KGHSH, CDR2 LQKENI. Trimming took 4 bases from V and 6 from J, leaving 10 bases between them. CDR3 in amino acids: CASSLMSGEQYF. CDR3 bases: TGTGCCAGCTCACTGATGTCGGGCGAGCAGTACTTC.

This chain uses TRBV6-6 with TRBJ1-1; D call uncertain. Trimming removed 7 bases from V and 0 bases from J, with 12 bases in between. The germline gives CDR1 MNHNY, CDR2 SVGAGI (reference sequence). The CDR3 consists of 14 residues. The CDR3 DNA reads as TGTGCCAGCACCCAGAGGGTCCTGAACACTGAAGCTTTCTTT. It specifies CASTQRVLNTEAFF.

The chain carries TRBV4-1 and TRBJ2-7; TRBD2 aligns across 9 bases. Germline values: CDR1 MGHRA, CDR2 YSYEKL. After removal of 0 bases from V and 6 bases from J, the junction contained 12 bases not matched to a gene. The CDR3 consists of 17 residues. CDR3 DNA sequence: TGCGCCAGCAGCCAAGAAAATATTGAGCGGGAGGATCCCGAGCAGTACTTC. It encodes CASSQENIEREDPEQYF.

The chain is built from TRBV9 and TRBJ1-5; no definite D call. V was pared by 0 bases and J by 4 bases, with 11 bases between. Germline V gene data show CDR1 as SGDLS and CDR2 as YYNGEE. This CDR3 region has 15 residues. For the CDR3, the DNA is TGTGCCAGCAGCGTAGGAGGTGTCGATAATCAGCCCCAGCATTTT. Translated, it gives CASSVGGVDNQPQHF.

This chain uses TRBV10-3 with TRBJ1-5, with a weak D call TRBD1 (6 bases). V dropped 9 bases and J dropped 3 bases, with 9 bases sitting between them. This CDR3 comprises 12 residues. The germline gives CDR1 ENHRY, CDR2 SYGVKD. CDR3 residues: CAIGTHNQPQHF. The CDR3 coding sequence is TGTGCCATTGGGACACACAATCAGCCCCAGCATTTT.